This T cell receptor (beta chain) was found in a study of blood T cell repertoires in COVID-19. Study information: T cells, B-cell-depleted T cells, or PBMCs supplied cDNA or gDNA.

Sequencing was performed with immunoSEQ multiplex PCR; in TCRdb, only in-frame clones are kept and a portion is missing. The table records about 130,000 clones, more than 75% of them present only once. V lost 5 bases, J lost 8 bases, and 19 bases lay in between. This CDR3 has 14 residues. CDR1 and CDR2 (germline): SGHRS, YFSETQ. The rearrangement joins TRBV5-1 to TRBJ1-2, with D possibly TRBD1 on 6 matching bases. This clonotype was sampled from a woman in her 70s with COVID-19, enrolled during active disease. The sequenced sample consisted of peripheral blood. The CDR3 loop reads CASRHTGSPEGYTF. As DNA, the CDR3 is TGCGCCAGCAGACACACAGGGAGCCCGGAGGGCTACACCTTC.